The sequence of this T cell receptor beta chain was determined in a study of PD-L1 blockade in urothelial cancer. Time point specified: pretreatment peripheral blood. TCRdb's table, derived via immunoSEQ multiplex PCR, lists solely in-frame clones and lacks some. There are approximately 67,000 clones in the sample; around 87% occur only once, and 14% to 15% lies in the top ten. The CDR3 extends over 14 amino acids. Trimming stripped 4 bases from V and 0 bases from J, with 10 bases between. CDR1 is SGHAT, CDR2 FQNNGV, per germline. This TCR came from a man aged 55-75 years with urothelial cancer. This sequence joins TRBV11-2 and TRBJ2-7, with a possible D match to TRBD2 (6 bases). The sample here was PBMCs, taken around atezolizumab (anti-PD-L1) treatment. CDR3 sequence (DNA): TGTGCCAGCAGCTCGGGACTTACCTCCTACGAGCAGTACTTC. Amino acid sequence: CASSSGLTSYEQYF.